Presented here are 26 T cell receptor beta chains from one specimen sequenced in a study of long-term antiretroviral therapy in people with HIV. Running of the v3.0 immunoSEQ assay took place at survey level. Data came from immunoSEQ multiplex PCR; TCRdb stores just in-frame clones and leaves some out. The sample consists of 30,000 to 35,000 clones, 80% to 90% of them appearing once. Sequences were derived from unsorted PBMCs, sampled 0.8 years before starting antiretroviral therapy. The receptor source for this set is a man between 18 and 35 years old with HIV.

Only one count was recorded for this clone. The chain recombines TRBV14 with TRBJ2-1; D may be TRBD2 (6 bases). The CDR3 is 18 residues long. V was clipped by 3 bases and J by 3 bases, with 21 bases between them. From germline, CDR1 is SGHDN and CDR2 FVKESK. CDR3 in DNA: TGTGCCAGCAGCCAGGGTACCCACCCACTAGCACGCTACAATGAGCAGTTCTTC. Translation: CASSQGTHPLARYNEQFF.

The chain joins TRBV5-6 to TRBJ1-6, with 7 bases aligning to TRBD1. CDR1 is SGHDT, CDR2 YYEEEE, per germline. With 2 bases clipped from V and 9 bases from J, the junction kept 5 bases outside the gene matches. The CDR3 sequence is 14 residues long. CDR3 nucleotides: TGTGCCAGCAGCTTTCCCGGGACAGTTTCACCCCTCCACTTT. This encodes CASSFPGTVSPLHF.

The gene calls are TRBV4-2 and TRBJ1-2; D call uncertain. This CDR3 spans 14 amino acids. The ends were cut back, 0 bases at V and 1 base at J, with 6 bases in the middle. CDR1 and CDR2 (germline): LGHNA, YNFKEQ. The chain's CDR3 is CASSQEVNNYGYTF. CDR3 nucleotide sequence: TGTGCCAGCAGCCAAGAAGTAAATAACTATGGCTACACCTTC.

The V and J genes are TRBV7-6 and TRBJ1-1, with D possibly being TRBD1 (5 bases). The germline CDR1 and CDR2 sequences are SGHVS and FNYEAQ. The CDR3 consists of 15 residues. V was trimmed by 1 base and J by 5 bases, leaving 14 bases between them. The DNA for the CDR3 is TGTGCCAGCAGCTTAGGGAGCGGGGCAGTAACTGAAGCTTTCTTT. Amino acids: CASSLGSGAVTEAFF. The full variable domain, completed using reference TRBV7-6 and TRBJ1-1, is GAGVSQSPRYKVTKRGQDVALRCDPISGHVSLYWYRQALGQGPEFLTYFNYEAQQDKSGLPNDRFSAERPEGSISTLTIQRTEQRDSAMYRCASSLGSGAVTEAFFGQGTRLTVV.

CDR3 sequence: CASSLAVSSYEQYF. In DNA form, the CDR3 reads TGTGCCAGCAGCTTAGCGGTCTCCTCCTACGAGCAGTACTTC. The chain uses TRBV7-8 and TRBJ2-7; D gene uncertain. Looked up from germline, CDR1 is SGHVS and CDR2 is FQNEAQ. Trimming pared 0 bases from V and 0 bases from J, leaving 6 bases between. The CDR3 spans 14 residues.

The chain uses TRBV4-1 and TRBJ1-3; D is undetermined. V was trimmed by 4 bases and J by 5 bases, leaving 18 bases between them. Germline-derived CDR1 and CDR2 are MGHRA and YSYEKL. CDR3 length: 16 residues. This CDR3 reads CASSPVYPGRRNTIYF. Here the CDR3 DNA reads TGCGCCAGCAGCCCAGTTTATCCGGGTAGAAGAAACACCATATATTTT.

The chain has TRBV19 and TRBJ1-1, with TRBD1 as a possible D gene (5 bases). The germline V gene has CDR1 LNHDA and CDR2 SQIVND (reference sequence). Trimming left V 5 bases short and J 1 base short, with 8 bases between. The CDR3 length is 13 residues. CDR3: CASSSRENTEAFF. CDR3 DNA sequence: TGTGCCAGTAGTTCCAGGGAGAACACTGAAGCTTTCTTT. Full variable domain (outside the CDR3, taken from reference TRBV19 and TRBJ1-1): DGGITQSPKYLFRKEGQNVTLSCEQNLNHDAMYWYRQDPGQGLRLIYYSQIVNDFQKGDIAEGYSVSREKKESFPLTVTSAQKNPTAFYLCASSSRENTEAFFGQGTRLTVV.

V is TRBV7-2 and J is TRBJ2-1; TRBD2 aligns across 8 bases. CDR1 is SGHTA and CDR2 is FQGNSA in the germline V gene. CDR3 size: 15 residues. V gave up 1 base and J gave up 6 bases; unmatched junction bases: 5. The CDR3 is CASSLGLAGRNEQFF. The CDR3 nucleotides read TGTGCCAGCAGCTTAGGCCTAGCGGGCCGCAATGAGCAGTTCTTC.

The chain has TRBV14 and TRBJ2-7, with 9 bases fitting TRBD2. This CDR3 has 14 amino acids. Unmatched junction bases numbered 3, after V lost 4 bases and J lost 2 bases. CDR1 and CDR2 (germline): SGHDN, FVKESK. The CDR3 DNA sequence: TGTGCCAGCAGCCCAGCGGGGGGCCCCTACGAGCAGTACTTC. It is translated as CASSPAGGPYEQYF.

This sequence joins TRBV7-2 and TRBJ1-2, with a possible D match to TRBD1 (6 bases). The length of the CDR3 is 14 residues. Trimming left V 4 bases short and J 4 bases short, with 13 bases between. Germline assignment: CDR1 SGHTA and CDR2 FQGNSA. CDR3 protein: CASSSRGFGYGYTF. The CDR3, as DNA: TGTGCCAGCAGCTCGAGGGGGTTTGGCTATGGCTACACCTTC.

The rearrangement links TRBV11-3 to TRBJ2-3; D not resolved. The CDR3 has 13 residues. CDR1 is SGHNT and CDR2 is YENEEA in the germline V gene. Between the trimmed V and J ends, which lost 1 base and 2 bases, there was a span of 4 bases. The CDR3: CASSLGTTDTQYF. The CDR3 nucleotides read TGTGCCAGCAGCTTAGGAACCACAGATACGCAGTATTTT.

The chain recombines TRBV5-1 with TRBJ2-2; 8 bases are a match to TRBD2. The trim removed 3 bases at V and 5 bases at J, leaving 6 bases unmatched. CDR1 is SGHRS and CDR2 is YFSETQ in the germline V gene. CDR3 length: 15 amino acids. The CDR3 DNA follows: TGCGCCAGCAGCTCTGGGACTAGAGTAACCGGGGAGCTGTTTTTT. This sequence encodes CASSSGTRVTGELFF.

The gene calls are TRBV6-6 and TRBJ1-2; TRBD1 is a possible D gene (6 bases). In germline, CDR1 is MNHNY, CDR2 SVGAGI (reference sequence). V was trimmed by 8 bases and J by 3 bases, leaving 10 bases between them. This CDR3 has 12 residues. The CDR3 protein is CASRQDYYGYTF. The CDR3 coding sequence is TGTGCCAGCCGACAGGATTACTATGGCTACACCTTC.

The gene calls are TRBV6-1 and TRBJ1-1; possibly TRBD1 for D (5 bases). The CDR3 is 13 residues long. Looked up from germline, CDR1 is MNHNS and CDR2 is SASEGT. V gave up 4 bases and J gave up 4 bases, with 10 bases separating them. The CDR3 loop reads CASSVRASTEAFF. The CDR3 DNA follows: TGTGCCAGCAGTGTCAGGGCCTCCACTGAAGCTTTCTTT.

The count of this clone is one. This chain joins TRBV9 and TRBJ2-3, with no clear D. This CDR3 region has 14 residues. V shed 7 bases and J shed 4 bases, with 16 bases lying between them. CDR1 SGDLS and CDR2 YYNGEE come from the germline V gene. CDR3 in amino acids: CASGPQPVSDTQYF. The CDR3 DNA reads TGTGCCAGCGGACCTCAACCCGTATCAGATACGCAGTATTTT.

This chain joins TRBV4-2 and TRBJ2-2; 7 positions match TRBD1. The germline V gene has CDR1 LGHNA and CDR2 YNFKEQ. The trim removed 0 bases at V and 5 bases at J, leaving 6 bases unmatched. The CDR3 is 16 amino acids. CDR3 DNA: TGTGCCAGCAGCCAAGATACCGGGACAGAAACCGGGGAGCTGTTTTTT. It yields the protein CASSQDTGTETGELFF.

This clone was recorded only once. The CDR3 coding sequence is TGCGCCAGCAGCCCGGGTAATGAGCAGTTCTTC. This codes for CASSPGNEQFF. The V and J genes are TRBV5-1 and TRBJ2-1; no clear D gene. CDR1 and CDR2 (germline): SGHRS, YFSETQ. The V gene lost 4 bases and the J gene lost 7 bases, with 6 bases spanning the gap. This CDR3 is built from 11 residues.

The genes are TRBV5-6 and TRBJ2-1; a possible D gene is TRBD2 (5 bases). The V end was cut by 1 base, the J end by 4 bases, with 6 bases between. The CDR3 extends over 13 amino acids. Germline V gene sequence: CDR1 SGHDT, CDR2 YYEEEE. CDR3 region: CASSLSGYNEQFF. The CDR3 bases are TGTGCCAGCAGCTTGTCGGGGTACAATGAGCAGTTCTTC.

The chain employs TRBV7-3 and TRBJ1-2, with 10 nucleotides matching TRBD1. This CDR3 is 16 amino acids long. Unmatched junction bases numbered 10, after V lost 3 bases and J lost 6 bases. Germline lookup yields CDR1 SGHTA and CDR2 FQGTGA. CDR3 bases: TGTGCCAGCAGCTTGGTTGGGGGACAGGGGCATAATGGCTACACCTTC. This encodes CASSLVGGQGHNGYTF.

This clone occurred a few times. V usage is TRBV2 and J usage is TRBJ1-5; no definite D call. This CDR3 is 12 amino acids long. Germline V gene sequence: CDR1 SNHLY, CDR2 FYNNEI. Trimming cost V 3 bases and J 0 bases, with 0 bases left between them. CDR3 sequence (DNA): TGTGCCAGCAGTGATAGCAATCAGCCCCAGCATTTT. This codes for CASSDSNQPQHF.

The chain uses TRBV14 and TRBJ2-5; TRBD2 matches at 8 bases. CDR1 and CDR2 from the germline V gene are SGHDN and FVKESK. V was clipped by 4 bases and J by 0 bases; unmatched bases: 13. This CDR3 has 18 amino acids. The CDR3 DNA reads as TGTGCCAGCAGCCTACTTCGCTTACTAGCGGCCGACCAAGAGACCCAGTACTTC. Protein: CASSLLRLLAADQETQYF.

V usage is TRBV7-2 and J usage is TRBJ1-3; TRBD1 is a possible D gene (6 bases). Trimming took 4 bases from V and 3 from J, leaving 10 bases between them. This CDR3 is 14 amino acids long. CDR1 and CDR2 (germline): SGHTA, FQGNSA. In DNA form, the CDR3 reads TGTGCCAGCAGCTCACAGGGTTTTGGAAACACCATATATTTT. Protein product: CASSSQGFGNTIYF.

The chain links TRBV14 to TRBJ2-3; a weak D match, TRBD2 (6 bases). Trimming took off 1 base at V and 3 bases at J, with 11 bases between the two ends. This CDR3 has 15 residues. The germline V gene has CDR1 SGHDN and CDR2 FVKESK. The CDR3 loop reads CASSQARGSTDTQYF. CDR3 bases: TGTGCCAGCAGCCAAGCCCGGGGGAGTACAGATACGCAGTATTTT.

The chain recombines TRBV9 with TRBJ2-3; D is perhaps TRBD1 (5 bases). V was cut by 0 bases and J by 2 bases, with 10 bases left in between. The CDR3 is 15 amino acids. Germline-derived CDR1 and CDR2 are SGDLS and YYNGEE. CDR3 nucleotide sequence: TGTGCCAGCAGCGTAGGTCAGGGCCACACAGATACGCAGTATTTT. Amino acids: CASSVGQGHTDTQYF.

The rearrangement uses TRBV7-9 and TRBJ2-6; 9 positions match TRBD2. In germline, CDR1 is SEHNR, CDR2 FQNEAQ (reference sequence). The CDR3 runs to 19 residues. V dropped 5 bases and J dropped 0; count of bases not matched to a gene: 11. DNA of the CDR3: TGTGCCAGCAGCACCTGGACTAGCGAAGCGAGCTCTGGGGCCAACGTCCTGACTTTC. Translating gives CASSTWTSEASSGANVLTF.

The rearrangement links TRBV19 to TRBJ2-7; 11 bases fit TRBD1. The CDR3 has 15 amino acids. Trimming at V came to 5 bases and at J to 2 bases, leaving 5 bases not matched to a gene. Germline loops: CDR1 LNHDA, CDR2 SQIVND (reference sequence). CDR3 protein: CASSLRTGGTYEQYF. The CDR3 nucleotides read TGTGCCAGTAGTTTGAGGACAGGGGGCACCTACGAGCAGTACTTC.